Listed here is a single TCR beta chain. The data originate from a study of PD-L1 blockade in urothelial cancer. Whole-study context: Analyses were performed on blood at 3 weeks after treatment start (the second dose) and at 6 weeks. Specimens of blood held a median count of roughly 140,000 T cells.

Time point noted: pretreatment peripheral blood. The CDR3 loop spans 15 amino acids. V dropped 5 bases and J dropped 1 base, with 12 bases sitting between them. Germline-derived CDR1 and CDR2 are MGHRA and YSYEKL. Libraries were prepared by immunoSEQ multiplex PCR; TCRdb keeps only in-frame clonotypes and omits some of them. The repertoire has approximately 100,000 clones, approximately 88% of them found once; the top ten carry 0.97%. J is TRBJ2-1 and V is TRBV4-1, with D maybe TRBD2 (6 bases). This clonotype originated in an elderly woman with urothelial cancer. Sample: PBMCs, taken around atezolizumab (anti-PD-L1) treatment. CDR3 in DNA: TGCGCCAGCAGCAAATCCGGGGGATCCTACAATGAGCAGTTCTTC. Amino acids: CASSKSGGSYNEQFF.